One T cell receptor beta chain is described in this entry. These data are taken from a study of blood T cell repertoires in COVID-19. Study context: Samples representing acute and convalescent COVID-19 were sourced from the United States, Italy and Spain. The analysed material was cDNA or gDNA that came from T cells, B-cell-depleted T cells, or PBMCs.

Original handling: Reference gene primer amplification gave estimated nucleated cell counts. Libraries were prepared by immunoSEQ multiplex PCR; TCRdb keeps only in-frame clonotypes and omits some of them. The D gene and trimming were derived from the DNA, and the V and J assignments and clone size from that table. Of about 25,000 clones in the sample, about 88% were seen once. The Seattle patients joined while their infection was active and were tracked longitudinally afterward. Germline V gene lookup returns CDR1 LGHDT and CDR2 YNNKEL (reference sequence). CDR3 length: 16 amino acids. The V gene lost 1 base and the J gene lost 0 bases, with 10 bases spanning the gap.

The J gene is TRBJ1-5, the V gene TRBV3-1 (or the pseudogene TRBV3-2), with D possibly TRBD1 on 6 matching bases. The receptor's source is a man aged 70 or older with COVID-19, enrolled during active disease. Material for sequencing was peripheral blood. CDR3 DNA sequence: TGTGCCAGCAGCCAAGGACAGGCTTATAGCAATCAGCCCCAGCATTTT. Amino acids: CASSQGQAYSNQPQHF.